The rows below give T cell receptor beta chains drawn from one sample of a study of cytomegalovirus exposure and HLA in healthy donors. Method: immunoSEQ multiplex PCR; TCRdb's copy keeps in-frame clones and lacks some. The sample holds approximately 110,000 clones; approximately 71% are singletons and the top ten take approximately 8.4%. The sample consisted of PBMCs. These receptors all come from a middle-aged man in good health and CMV-seronegative. Each CDR3 is given with its conserved first and last residue. A D gene is named only where the DNA matches it firmly. Size is stated for part of the rows, as once, few or many counts, or as a class when the clone is expanded.

v_call	d_call	clone_size	j_call	cdr3_nt	cdr3_aa
TRBV19	TRBD1	NA	TRBJ1-5	TGTGCCAGTAGGCAATCTTCTTCAGGGGGCGCGGTTAGCAATCAGCCCCAGCATTTT	CASRQSSSGGAVSNQPQHF
TRBV6-5	TRBD1	NA	TRBJ1-2	TGTGCCAGCACCTCGACAGGGAACTATGGCTACCCCTTC	CASTSTGNYGYPF
TRBV5-6	NA	NA	TRBJ1-2	TGTGCCAGCAGCTTAGTTTTGCTACAGGGCTACACCTTC	CASSLVLLQGYTF
TRBV4-3	NA	few	TRBJ2-7	TGCGCCAGCAGCCAAGATCCCTTTGGGGGGGCCAGTAGGTCCTACGAGCAGTACTTC	CASSQDPFGGASRSYEQYF
TRBV9	NA	NA	TRBJ1-1	TGTGCCAGCAGCGTAGCTCAGGTTCAAACTGAAGCTTTCTTT	CASSVAQVQTEAFF
TRBV2	TRBD1	once	TRBJ1-6	TGTGCCAGCAGTGAAAAAGTCGGAGGGGGCTGGGGGAATTCACCCCTCCACTTT	CASSEKVGGGWGNSPLHF
TRBV6-4	TRBD1	few	TRBJ1-1	TGTGCCAGCAGTGAGGCAGGGGGCGGCACTGAAGCTTTCTTT	CASSEAGGGTEAFF
TRBV4-2	TRBD1	NA	TRBJ1-2	TGTGCCAGCAGGGACAGGTCCCACCAGGGCTATGGCTACACCTTC	CASRDRSHQGYGYTF
TRBV19	NA	NA	TRBJ2-2	TGTGCCAGTAGTATCCTCGGAGACACCGGGGAGCTGTTTTTT	CASSILGDTGELFF
TRBV15	NA	NA	TRBJ2-7	TGTGCCACCAGCCCCGGCGGGTACGAGCAGTACTTC	CATSPGGYEQYF
TRBV6-1	NA	NA	TRBJ1-1	TGTGCCAGCAGTTTTGACACAAACACTGAAGCTTTCTTT	CASSFDTNTEAFF
TRBV6-5	NA	few	TRBJ2-3	TGTGCCAGCACCGCGGATAGCACAGATACGCAGTATTTT	CASTADSTDTQYF